The T cell receptor beta chain described here comes from a study of technical replicates of blood from several donors. Using immunoSEQ multiplex PCR, the repertoire was profiled, and TCRdb retains in-frame clones only, with some absent. The top ten hold less than 0.4% of the sample, which has around 100,000 clones, around 96% seen once. V gave up 7 bases and J gave up 6 bases; unmatched junction bases: 7. Germline values: CDR1 SGHTS, CDR2 YDEGEE. The CDR3 is 13 residues long. The sequencing input was T cells isolated from PBMCs. The clonotype was recovered from a human donor in good health. The V and J genes are TRBV5-8 and TRBJ2-3, with TRBD1 matching over 8 bases. Written as DNA, the CDR3 is TGTGCCAGCCGACAGGGGATCTCTGATACGCAGTATTTT. The encoded protein is CASRQGISDTQYF. Filled out from reference TRBV5-8 and TRBJ2-3, the complete variable domain reads EAGVTQSPTHLIKTRGQQATLRCSPISGHTSVYWYQQALGLGLQFLLWYDEGEERNRGNFPPRFSGRQFPNYSSELNVNALELEDSALYLCASRQGISDTQYFGPGTRLTVL.